Listed below are T cell receptor beta chains from one sample, sequenced in a study of T cells in Graves' hyperthyroidism and ophthalmopathy. Each CDR3 protein gets one entry after TCRdb re-called the multiplex PCR reads with MiXCR. The sample shows 50,000 to 60,000 distinct CDR3 sequences, 40% to 55% of them seen only once. Sequencing was performed on blood. Receptors originate from a woman aged 25-40 years with Graves' ophthalmopathy. CDR3s include the opening cysteine and the closing phenylalanine or tryptophan. The D gene is left open where the match is weak. Some rows have no size entry. The others give once, few or many, or a class for an expanded clone.

clone size	J gene	D gene	V gene	CDR3 DNA	CDR3 protein
many	TRBJ2-7	TRBD1	TRBV20-1	TGCAGTGCCCCAAGACAGGGAAGCTACGAGCAGTACTTC	CSAPRQGSYEQYF
many	TRBJ1-1	TRBD1	TRBV7-9	TGTGCCAGCCGGCGACAGGGTAACACTGAAGCTTTCTTT	CASRRQGNTEAFF
.	TRBJ2-7	TRBD2	TRBV11-2	TGTGCCAGCAGCTCAGCACCGGGGGGAGCCTACGAGCAGTACTTC	CASSSAPGGAYEQYF
.	TRBJ1-2	.	TRBV7-3	TGTGCCGGCAGCTTAAAGGGGGGGGCTTACACCTTC	CAGSLKGGAYTF
many	TRBJ2-7	TRBD1	TRBV5-4	TGTGCCAGCAGCTTAGGGGGGACAGGGGGGGACGAGCAGTACTTC	CASSLGGTGGDEQYF
many	TRBJ2-1	.	TRBV20-1	TGCAGTGGGAGGCGTCAGGGCCTCTACAATGAGCAGTTCTTC	CSGRRQGLYNEQFF
.	TRBJ2-5	TRBD2	TRBV20-1	TGCAGTGCTAGTTGGGTAGCGGGAGGGCGGGGGACCCAGTACTTC	CSASWVAGGRGTQYF
many	TRBJ2-1	.	TRBV10-3	TGTGCCATCAGTGAGGCGCAGGGCGAAATCAATGAGCAGTTCTTC	CAISEAQGEINEQFF
many	TRBJ2-3	TRBD2	TRBV19	TGTGCCAGTAGTATGAGGAGCGGCGGGAGTCCAGATACGCAGTATTTT	CASSMRSGGSPDTQYF
many	TRBJ2-3	.	TRBV3-1	TGTGCCAGCAGCCAGGAGGGTGGCCGGGATACGCAGTATTTT	CASSQEGGRDTQYF
.	TRBJ2-2	TRBD2	TRBV10-3	TGTGCCATCAGTGAGTCTCGGACTAGTATAGGTACCGGGGAGCTGTTTTTT	CAISESRTSIGTGELFF
many	TRBJ1-2	.	TRBV6-5	TGTGCCAGCAGTCCCACGGGGTATGGCTACACCTTC	CASSPTGYGYTF
many	TRBJ1-2	.	TRBV28	TGTGCCAGCAGTTCCAGGAAGTTGGGCTACACCTTC	CASSSRKLGYTF
many	TRBJ1-2	.	TRBV6-4	TGTGCCAGCAGTGAGGCAGGGAGTGGCTACACCTTC	CASSEAGSGYTF
few	TRBJ1-6	.	TRBV3-1	TGTGCCAGCAGCCAAGATTCGGGGGCTTCTAATTCACCCCTCCACTTT	CASSQDSGASNSPLHF
.	TRBJ1-5	.	TRBV10-3	TGTGCCATCAGTGAGTCCCTGGCAAATAGCAATCAGCCCCAGCATTTT	CAISESLANSNQPQHF
.	TRBJ2-2	.	TRBV11-3	TGTGCCAGCAGCCCCGGACGGGGGACGGACACCGGGGAGCTGTTTTTT	CASSPGRGTDTGELFF
once	TRBJ2-7	.	TRBV5-1	TGCGCCAGCAGCTTGGGGGGTGCACCTCCGTGCTCCTACGAGCAGTACTTC	CASSLGGAPPCSYEQYF
many	TRBJ1-4	.	TRBV3-1	TGTGCCAGCAGCCATGCGACAACGTATGGTGAAAAACTGTTTTTT	CASSHATTYGEKLFF
many	TRBJ1-6	.	TRBV20-1	TGCAGTGCTAAAGGGGGGCAGTATAATTCACCCCTCCACTTT	CSAKGGQYNSPLHF
many	TRBJ2-3	TRBD2	TRBV10-1	TGCGCCAGCAGCCCCGCCCCTAACGTTCCTAGCGGGAGGGCCCAAGATACGCAGTATTTT	CASSPAPNVPSGRAQDTQYF
.	TRBJ1-3	.	TRBV7-2	TGTGCCAGCAGTCCCGGGGCCTACTCTGGAAACACCATATATTTT	CASSPGAYSGNTIYF
.	TRBJ2-7	TRBD1	TRBV5-1	TGCGCCAGCAGCTTGGTTGGACAGGGTCGGGAACTTGGCCTGTACTTC	CASSLVGQGRELGLYF
many	TRBJ1-1	.	TRBV11-2	TGTGCCAGCAGCCGACGGAGCACTGAAGCTTTCTTT	CASSRRSTEAFF
many	TRBJ2-3	.	TRBV7-8	TGTGCCAGCAGCTTAGCGGGAAAAGTTGATACGCAGTATTTT	CASSLAGKVDTQYF
.	TRBJ2-7	TRBD2	TRBV20-1	TGCAGTGTTGCTAGGTTAGCGGGAGAGCACAGATACGAGCAGTACTTC	CSVARLAGEHRYEQYF
.	TRBJ2-7	TRBD1	TRBV20-1	TGCAGTGCGGGCCGACAGGGGAAATTTAACGAGCAGTACTTC	CSAGRQGKFNEQYF
.	TRBJ2-1	TRBD2	TRBV6-5	TGTGCCACCGTTAGGACTAGCGAATCCTACAATGAGCAGTTCTTC	CATVRTSESYNEQFF
.	TRBJ2-7	.	TRBV5-4	TGTGTCAGCAGCTCGCAGCGAGTGGGATACGAGCAGTACTTC	CVSSSQRVGYEQYF
.	TRBJ2-5	TRBD1	TRBV6-5	TGTGCCAGCAGTTACGCCGGGACAGGGGGGGAGACCCAGTACTTC	CASSYAGTGGETQYF
.	TRBJ2-1	.	TRBV5-1	TGCGCCAGCAGCCCGAAACGGCCTGCGAATGAGCAGTTCTTC	CASSPKRPANEQFF
few	TRBJ2-7	.	TRBV28	TGTGCCAGCAGTGCTACAGGGATTCGTAGCGAGCAGTACTTC	CASSATGIRSEQYF
many	TRBJ1-4	.	TRBV6-5	TGTGCCAGCAGTTACTCTTCGGGGATTGGACTGTTTTTT	CASSYSSGIGLFF
.	TRBJ2-1	TRBD1	TRBV7-3	TGTGCCAGCAGCATACAGGGGACCTACAATGAGCAGTTCTTC	CASSIQGTYNEQFF
many	TRBJ2-1	.	TRBV20-1	TGCAGTGGTAGGGGGGGGACCATTGGCGGTCTCTCCTACAATGAGCAGTTCTTC	CSGRGGTIGGLSYNEQFF
.	TRBJ2-1	.	TRBV9	TGTGCCAGCAGCGTAACTAGCACCGAGCGTAATGAGCAGTTCTTC	CASSVTSTERNEQFF
many	TRBJ1-2	TRBD1	TRBV28	TGTGCCAGCAGTCTTCCGGGACAGGGGAACTATGGCTACACCTTC	CASSLPGQGNYGYTF
many	TRBJ2-5	TRBD2	TRBV27	TGTGCCAGCAGTTTTCTAGCGGGAGTTGAGACCCAGTACTTC	CASSFLAGVETQYF
.	TRBJ1-1	TRBD1	TRBV28	TGTGCCAGCATTCCAGGGGGAGCGGCGAACACTGAAGCTTGCTTT	CASIPGGAANTEACF
.	TRBJ2-7	TRBD1	TRBV7-2	TGTGCCAGCGCCCAAGGGACAGCCTACGAGCAGTACTTC	CASAQGTAYEQYF
few	TRBJ2-7	.	TRBV30	TGTGCCTGGAGTCGGGATAAGGGGGTTTCAATTTACGAGCAGTACTTC	CAWSRDKGVSIYEQYF
.	TRBJ2-3	TRBD2	TRBV2	TGTGCCAGCAGTGCGTTCCTCCCTACTAGCGGGAGGGCGTATACTAGCACAGATACGCAGTATTTT	CASSAFLPTSGRAYTSTDTQYF
.	TRBJ1-6	.	TRBV9	TGTGCCAGCGCCCGGGACTGGTTAAATACACCCCTCCACTTT	CASARDWLNTPLHF
many	TRBJ2-1	TRBD2	TRBV5-4	TGTGCCAGCAGCTCCGCGGGGGAAACCTACAATGAGCAGTTCTTC	CASSSAGETYNEQFF
.	TRBJ1-4	.	TRBV29-1	TGCAGCGTTGAAGGGGCCGGCCGGGAAAAACTGTTTTTT	CSVEGAGREKLFF
once	TRBJ1-5	TRBD1	TRBV14	TGTGCCAGCAGCCAACTGACAGGGGGCGGTAGGCACGAGCATTTT	CASSQLTGGGRHEHF
.	TRBJ2-6	TRBD2	TRBV6-6	TGTGTCAGCCTAGCGGGAGGGACTGGGGCCGACGTCCTGACTTTC	CVSLAGGTGADVLTF
.	TRBJ2-3	.	TRBV7-2	TGTGCCAGCAGCTCCCGGGAGAGCGCAGATACGCAGTATTTT	CASSSRESADTQYF
.	TRBJ2-5	.	TRBV20-1	TGCAGTGCTCCCCCTGGGGCAGGGGCCCTTCAAGAGACCCAGTACTTC	CSAPPGAGALQETQYF